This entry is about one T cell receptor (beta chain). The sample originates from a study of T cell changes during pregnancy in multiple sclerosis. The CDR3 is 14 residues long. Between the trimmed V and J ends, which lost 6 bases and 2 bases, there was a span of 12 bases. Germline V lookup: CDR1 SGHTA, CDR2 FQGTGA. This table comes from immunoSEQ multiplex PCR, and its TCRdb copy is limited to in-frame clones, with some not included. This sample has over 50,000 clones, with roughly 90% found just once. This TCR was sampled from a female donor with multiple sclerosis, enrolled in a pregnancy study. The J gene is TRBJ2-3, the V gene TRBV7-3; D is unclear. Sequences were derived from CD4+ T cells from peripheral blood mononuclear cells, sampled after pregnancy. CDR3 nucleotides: TGTGCCAGCAGTCTCAGACACCCCACAGATACGCAGTATTTT. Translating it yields CASSLRHPTDTQYF.